This entry features one T cell receptor beta chain sequence. Its antigen is unknown. No much larger clonotype is one base removed from it; base qualities were not supplied. To prepare the library, the immunoSEQ multiplex PCR assay was applied. For the multiplex PCR, a mixture combining 60 forward primers for TCR Vbeta segments and 13 reverse primers for TCR Jbeta segments was used. A multiplex PCR assay on genomic DNA amplified the CDR3 region of rearranged TCR beta genes. The Illumina HiSeq System was used to sequence the amplified TCR beta libraries as 87-base-pair reads. Concerning the study's data processing: Across the 670 or so repertoires, a later analysis counted 80 million or so unique TCR beta chains, roughly 11 million of which were shared by at least two donors. A nearest-neighbor algorithm error-corrected the raw reads and collapsed the reads into unique sequences, merging closely related sequences to remove PCR and sequencing errors. To assign V, D and J gene segments, CDR3 sequences were aligned to IMGT reference sequences. For a sequence to be retained, a match of at least six nucleotides was required to both a V gene segment and a J gene segment. A rearrangement was called productive if the CDR3 had no stop codons and remained in frame with V and J, and every other rearrangement was called non-productive. CDR3 was defined by IMGT convention, running from the second conserved V-encoded cysteine to the conserved J-encoded phenylalanine. Sequences without an unambiguous match to a single V gene segment were excluded from the earlier analysis of a few hundred of the donors. In an earlier analysis of several hundred of the donors, a V segment was called functional when productive rearrangements were above 56.7%, and segregating when the standard deviation between donors exceeded 5%. A statistical classification framework was developed to diagnose cytomegalovirus status using the catalog of TCR beta chain sequences. In a later analysis, V and J genes were assigned by comparing TCR nucleotide sequences against IMGT/GENE-DB human TR gene sequences. The TCRdist pipeline was used in a later analysis to assign CDR3 sequences and most-parsimonious VDJ recombination scenarios. In a later analysis, each TCR beta chain was defined by its CDR3 amino acid sequence together with its V-gene family, and reads without a unique V-gene family were excluded. In a later analysis, around 650 highly shared, low-generation-probability nucleotide sequences were removed to address suspected cross-contamination and a sequencing artifact. In a later analysis, a clonal expansion index was calculated for each public chain from normalized within-repertoire ranks of inferred template counts. A later analysis computed generation probabilities with a VDJ recombination model fitted to out-of-frame rearrangements, and checked the results against IGoR. A later analysis scored TCR-TCR, TCR-HLA and TCR-CMV co-occurrence with hypergeometric tests, applying a repertoire-size bias correction to TCR pairs. A later analysis estimated false discovery rates by permuting HLA or CMV assignments 20 times. In a later analysis, co-occurring TCRs were grouped using DBSCAN, with TCRdist sequence similarity added in when clustering inside HLA-allele-positive subsets. For co-occurrence clustering, repertoires with fewer than 30,000 or more than 120,000 public chains were excluded, along with roughly 5 repertoires with anomalous nucleotide sharing. The source is immuneACCESS, and TCRdb retained only in-frame sequences with V and J called. Part of the clones is not carried over; for the studies checked, unresolved V genes explain less than half of this, and the remainder is unexplained. V, J and clone size were drawn from that table, and D and trimming were deduced from the DNA. Recorded for this sample are 170,000 or so clones; roughly 80% of them occurred a single time. The biggest ten clones account for under 0.8% of the sample.

A distance of 13 bases separates the germline ends of V and J, which lose 2 bases and 2 bases respectively. The CDR3 covers 15 residues, taking in both the cysteine and the phenylalanine. Kept here is only the CDR3 DNA, which spans 45 bases and is read in frame from base 1. CDR1 and CDR2, looked up from the germline V gene, are SNHLY and FYNNEI. The data stem from a study of cytomegalovirus exposure and HLA in healthy donors (dated by TCRdb to the late 2010s). At the level of the whole study: An earlier analysis of roughly 630 of the donors reported about 250 Gb of sequence data and roughly 110 million unique TCR beta sequences from about 179 million T cells. An early release that covered 640 HLA-typed donors contained about 300 gigabases of sequencing data and 80 million or so unique TCR sequences. Of the approximately 400 genotyped donors, 65% to 90% fell in the genetic ancestry cluster associated with self-reported Caucasian donors. The study aimed to test whether cataloging public T cell receptors could reveal signatures of past pathogen exposure. The T cell repertoires of roughly 660 subjects were profiled by immunosequencing and related to cytomegalovirus serostatus. A separate validation cohort of over a hundred different subjects was used in addition to the roughly 720-subject first cohort. High-throughput TCR immunosequencing, statistical association of individual TCRs with disease status, and machine learning were combined to predict cytomegalovirus infection status. To study patterns of TCR occurrence, a later analysis re-analyzed previously published TCR beta repertoires from just over 650 donors and added high-resolution HLA genotyping. The later analysis used no new phenotypic data to find candidate immune exposures, relying instead on TCR beta sequences and their occurrence across donors. To decide whether each TCR beta V gene segment behaved as functional or pseudogenic, an earlier analysis of approximately 590 of the donors relied on high-throughput TCR beta sequencing. Donor age, sex, ethnicity and CMV serostatus were compiled together with the repertoire data. In a later genetic analysis, genome-wide SNP genotypes for about 65% of the 666 donors were used, and that subset was treated as a discovery cohort. All discovery cohort repertoires had been generated on a single sequencing platform. HLA typing covered class I and class II loci at four-digit resolution. Typing coverage differed by locus: A, B, C, DRB1 and DQB1 were typed in roughly 620-640 donors, DQA1 in about 560, DPA1 in roughly 590, and DPB1 in about 450. A few DR-DQ haplotypes were treated as single units for association and clustering because of strong linkage in the cohort. Among 300 to 450 genotyped donors of the cohort, an average of roughly 240,000 unique TCR beta nucleotide sequences were sequenced per donor, around a sixth of them non-productive.

Overall study results and their limits: An earlier analysis of approximately 570 of the donors showed that most TCR beta V segments appeared in productive rearrangements either about 87% or about 30% of the time, which broadly matched IMGT annotations. A further reported finding was that TCR beta sequences accurately predicted the HLA-A and HLA-B alleles for most subjects in the first cohort. Several of the top co-occurrence clusters appeared to be linked to parvovirus B19, influenza, CMV and Epstein-Barr virus, according to a later analysis. Presence/absence analyses assumed roughly uniform sequencing depth across donors, an assumption that may not hold. The study gave a list of 150 to 200 TCR beta chains associated with cytomegalovirus. The authors suggested that the approach could potentially be extended to other disease states and immunological phenotypes. Compared with the roughly 700-donor mean, donors in an Asian-associated ancestry cluster had fewer N-insertions in productive TCRs, according to a later genetic analysis. Some 15 rarely observed V segments, including chromosome 9 orphons, were excluded from the earlier analysis of several hundred of the donors because counts were too low. A group of highly shared sequence variants was considered likely to be a technical artifact of the sequencing pipeline. A later analysis found that TCR association rates varied across HLA loci, with DRB1 alleles showing the most associated TCRs and HLA-C alleles the fewest. A few of the identified cytomegalovirus-associated TCR beta chains were confirmed in vitro to be specific for cytomegalovirus antigens. A later analysis found that HLA-associated TCR beta chains were more clonally expanded and had lower generation probabilities than equally common non-associated chains. In a later genetic analysis, a missense DCLRE1C variant was associated with V-gene and J-gene trimming of TCR beta chains, and the association was replicated in an independent cohort. Assigning TCR associations to individual alleles was difficult when HLA alleles, especially DR and DQ, strongly co-occurred. Most CMV-associated TCR beta chains appeared to be HLA-restricted in a later analysis, and the HLA associations seemed to be driven largely by CMV exposure. In a later analysis, more than 15,000 TCR beta sequences were associated with specific HLA alleles at a false discovery rate of 0.05. Some IMGT-functional V segments, including TRBV6-2 and TRBV6-3, could not be distinguished by the 87-base-pair reads and were therefore excluded. The cohort was sequenced for TCR beta chains only, and without alpha or paired-chain data the features that could be detected were limited. Correlated functional status among segregating V segments might reflect linkage disequilibrium, but an unknown experimental factor could not be ruled out. While some public TCRs were present in many individuals, most TCR sequences turned up only very rarely across donors. The classifier was reported to diagnose cytomegalovirus status with high specificity and sensitivity in both the original and validation cohorts. Immune exposure information for the cohort was limited to CMV serostatus. Because some donors lacked HLA typing at each locus, the association tests relied only on the typed subset.

In total, more than 500 healthy bone marrow donors made up the cohort. At the time of sampling, every cohort member was nominally healthy, though immune exposures that went unrecorded were likely present. The donor tested CMV seronegative and was one of the 352 seronegative cohort members. Each donor provided a peripheral blood sample, and peripheral blood mononuclear cells were used for TCR beta sequencing. Genomic DNA was extracted from the blood cell samples with the Qiagen DNeasy Blood Extraction Kit. The chain was built from TRBV2 and TRBJ2-7; matching of 6 bases hints at TRBD2 as the D gene. Sequenced sample: PBMCs. The source of this sequence is a boy younger than 18 in good health and CMV-seronegative. The CDR3 reads as follows: CASSERRGNTYEQYF. The bases are TGTGCCAGCAGTGAACGGCGGGGCAATACCTACGAGCAGTACTTC.